The next 5 T cell receptor beta chains were all read from a single sample in a study of T-cell reconstitution after alpha-beta-depleted transplantation in children. Construction of the TCRbeta library involved unique molecular identifiers. Each CDR3 protein is one row after TCRdb ran MiXCR on the PCR reads. The sample includes over 85,000 distinct CDR3 sequences, approximately 10% seen only once; the top ten take 8%. The sequenced sample was PBMCs from the stem cell graft donor, obtained from the stem cell graft. The receptors originated from a human donor who donated a stem cell graft to a child with acute lymphoblastic leukemia.

Ten or more counts support this clonotype. V gene TRBV12-3 or TRBV12-4 combines with J gene TRBJ1-5, with D tentatively TRBD1 (6 bases). Trimming left V 4 bases short and J 0 bases short, with 16 bases between. This CDR3 is 17 amino acids long. DNA for the CDR3: TGTGCCAGCAGTTCCTCCCCATACAGGGATAGCAATCAGCCCCAGCATTTT. Protein product: CASSSSPYRDSNQPQHF.

This clonotype was detected many times. The chain is built from TRBV12-3 or TRBV12-4 and TRBJ2-7, with D possibly being TRBD2 (7 bases). V lost 5 bases to trimming and J lost 5 bases, with 16 bases between them. CDR3 length equals 14 residues. CDR3: CASSRGPGGDEQYF. CDR3 in DNA: TGTGCCAGCAGTCGGGGGCCTGGGGGGGACGAGCAGTACTTC.

This clonotype was detected many times. The chain links TRBV7-3 to TRBJ2-1; 9 positions agree with TRBD2. Trimming cost V 5 bases and J 0 bases; bases outside gene matches: 2. CDR1 is SGHTA and CDR2 is FQGTGA in the germline V gene. The CDR3 runs 15 residues. CDR3 DNA sequence: TGTGCCAGCAGCCTTAGCGGGGGCTCCTACAATGAGCAGTTCTTC. Residues: CASSLSGGSYNEQFF. Full variable domain (missing parts from reference TRBV7-3 and TRBJ2-1): GAGVSQTPSNKVTEKGKYVELRCDPISGHTALYWYRQSLGQGPEFLIYFQGTGAADDSGLPNDRFFAVRPEGSVSTLKIQRTERGDSAVYLCASSLSGGSYNEQFFGPGTRLTVL.

In its sample, this clonotype was seen many times. V and J are TRBV6-1 and TRBJ2-6; TRBD2 is a possible D gene (6 bases). Trimming left V 0 bases short and J 0 bases short, with 6 bases between. CDR3 length equals 16 residues. Germline V gene sequence: CDR1 MNHNS, CDR2 SASEGT. The CDR3 nucleotides are TGTGCCAGCAGTGAAGCGCGGGGCTCTGGGGCCAACGTCCTGACTTTC. Translating gives CASSEARGSGANVLTF.

This clonotype came up many times. This chain joins TRBV7-9 and TRBJ1-5, with a possible D match to TRBD1 (6 bases). The V gene lost 1 base and the J gene lost 6 bases, with 10 bases spanning the gap. The CDR3 runs 14 residues. Germline V gene lookup returns CDR1 SEHNR and CDR2 FQNEAQ (reference sequence). The CDR3 bases are TGTGCCAGCAGCTTAGACAGGGTACCTCAGCCCCAGCATTTT. Its protein is CASSLDRVPQPQHF.